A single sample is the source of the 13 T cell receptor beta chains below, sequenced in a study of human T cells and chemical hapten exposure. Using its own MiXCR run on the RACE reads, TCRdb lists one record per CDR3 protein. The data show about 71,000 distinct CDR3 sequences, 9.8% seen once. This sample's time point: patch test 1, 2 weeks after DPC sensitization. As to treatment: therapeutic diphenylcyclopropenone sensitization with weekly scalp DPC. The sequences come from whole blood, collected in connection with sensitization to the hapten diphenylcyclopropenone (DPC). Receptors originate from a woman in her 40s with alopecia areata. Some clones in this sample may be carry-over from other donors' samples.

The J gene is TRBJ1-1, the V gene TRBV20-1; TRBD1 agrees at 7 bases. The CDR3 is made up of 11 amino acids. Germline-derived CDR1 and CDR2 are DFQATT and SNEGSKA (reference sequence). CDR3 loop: CGRDSNTEAFF. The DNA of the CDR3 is TGCGGGCGGGACAGCAACACTGAAGCTTTCTTT.

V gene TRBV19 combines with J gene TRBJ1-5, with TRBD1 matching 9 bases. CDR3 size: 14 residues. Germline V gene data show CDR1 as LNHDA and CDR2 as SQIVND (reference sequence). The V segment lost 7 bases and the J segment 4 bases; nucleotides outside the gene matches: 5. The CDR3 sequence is CASKTGQGNQPQHF. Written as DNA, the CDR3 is TGTGCCAGTAAGACCGGACAGGGGAATCAGCCCCAGCATTTT. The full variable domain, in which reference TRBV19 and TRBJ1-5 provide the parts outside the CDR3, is DGGITQSPKYLFRKEGQNVTLSCEQNLNHDAMYWYRQDPGQGLRLIYYSQIVNDFQKGDIAEGYSVSREKKESFPLTVTSAQKNPTAFYLCASKTGQGNQPQHFGDGTRLSIL.

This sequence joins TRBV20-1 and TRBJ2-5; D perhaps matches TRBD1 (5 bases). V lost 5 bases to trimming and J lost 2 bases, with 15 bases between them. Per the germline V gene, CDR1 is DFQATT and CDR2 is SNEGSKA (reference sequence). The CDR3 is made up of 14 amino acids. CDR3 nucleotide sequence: TGCAGTGCTGGACGGTGGGGCATTCAAGAGACCCAGTACTTC. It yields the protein CSAGRWGIQETQYF.

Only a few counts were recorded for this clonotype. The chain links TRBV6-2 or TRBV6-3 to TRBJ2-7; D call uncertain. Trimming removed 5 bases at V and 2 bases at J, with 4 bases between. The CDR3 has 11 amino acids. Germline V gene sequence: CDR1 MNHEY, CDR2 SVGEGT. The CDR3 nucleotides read TGTGCCAGCAGTCGCACCTACGAGCAGTACTTC. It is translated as CASSRTYEQYF.

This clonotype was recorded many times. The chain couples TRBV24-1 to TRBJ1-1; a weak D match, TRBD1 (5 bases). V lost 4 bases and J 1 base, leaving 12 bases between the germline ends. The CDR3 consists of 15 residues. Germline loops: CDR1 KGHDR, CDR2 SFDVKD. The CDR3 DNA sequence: TGTGCCACCAGTGAAGCCGGGACGGAGAACACTGAAGCTTTCTTT. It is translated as CATSEAGTENTEAFF.

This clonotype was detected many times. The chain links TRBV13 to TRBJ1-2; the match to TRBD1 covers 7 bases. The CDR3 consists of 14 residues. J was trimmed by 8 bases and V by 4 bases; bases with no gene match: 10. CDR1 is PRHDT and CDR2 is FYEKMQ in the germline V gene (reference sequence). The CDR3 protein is CASSSSGTALGYTF. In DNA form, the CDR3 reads TGTGCCAGCAGCTCCTCCGGGACAGCCTTGGGCTACACCTTC.

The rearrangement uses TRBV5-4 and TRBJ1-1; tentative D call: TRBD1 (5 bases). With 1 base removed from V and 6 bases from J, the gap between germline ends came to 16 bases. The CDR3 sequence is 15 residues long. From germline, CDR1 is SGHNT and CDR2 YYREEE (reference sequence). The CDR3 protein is CASSLWVSGTPEAFF. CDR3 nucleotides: TGTGCCAGCAGCTTGTGGGTCTCAGGGACCCCTGAAGCTTTCTTT.

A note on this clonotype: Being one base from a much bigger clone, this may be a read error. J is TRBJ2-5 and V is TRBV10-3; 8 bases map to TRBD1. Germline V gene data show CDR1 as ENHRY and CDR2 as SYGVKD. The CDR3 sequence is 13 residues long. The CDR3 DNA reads TGTGTCATCAGATCCGACAGGGGAGAGACCCAGTACTTC. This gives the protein CVIRSDRGETQYF.

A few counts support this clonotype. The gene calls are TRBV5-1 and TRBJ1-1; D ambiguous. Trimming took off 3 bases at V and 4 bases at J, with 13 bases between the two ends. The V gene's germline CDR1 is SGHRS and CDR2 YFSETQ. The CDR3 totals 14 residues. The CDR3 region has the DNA TGCGCCAGCAGCTCGGACGGTTGGAGCACTGAAGCTTTCTTT. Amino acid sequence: CASSSDGWSTEAFF.

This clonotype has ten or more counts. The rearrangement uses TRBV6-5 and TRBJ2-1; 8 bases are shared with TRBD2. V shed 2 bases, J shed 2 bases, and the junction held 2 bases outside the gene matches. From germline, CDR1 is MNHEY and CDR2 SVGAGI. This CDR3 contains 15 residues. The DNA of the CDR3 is TGTGCCAGCAGTTACAGGCGGGGGGCCTACAATGAGCAGTTCTTC. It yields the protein CASSYRRGAYNEQFF.

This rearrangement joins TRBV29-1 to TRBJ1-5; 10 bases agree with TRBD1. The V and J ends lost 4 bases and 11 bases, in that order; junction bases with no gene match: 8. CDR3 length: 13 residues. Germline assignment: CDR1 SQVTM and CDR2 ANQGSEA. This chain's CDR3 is CSVVTGGRGAQHF. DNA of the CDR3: TGCAGCGTTGTGACAGGGGGCCGGGGCGCCCAGCATTTT.

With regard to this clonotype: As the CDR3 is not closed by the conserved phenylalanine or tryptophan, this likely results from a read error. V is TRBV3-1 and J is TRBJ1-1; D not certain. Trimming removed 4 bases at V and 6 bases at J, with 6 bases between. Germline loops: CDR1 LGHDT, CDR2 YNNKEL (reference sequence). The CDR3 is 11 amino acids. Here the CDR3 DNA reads TGTGCCAGCAGCCGAGGGTCTGAAGCTTTCTAT. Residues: CASSRGSEAFY.

The CDR3 DNA reads as TGTGCCAGCAGCTTAGGGACACAGGTACGCAAGTTCTTC. It is translated as CASSLGTQVRKFF. The chain uses TRBV7-2 and TRBJ2-1, with a weak D call TRBD1 (5 bases). V was cut by 1 base and J by 14 bases, with 15 bases left in between. The germline CDR1 and CDR2 sequences are SGHTA and FQGNSA. This CDR3 region has 13 residues.